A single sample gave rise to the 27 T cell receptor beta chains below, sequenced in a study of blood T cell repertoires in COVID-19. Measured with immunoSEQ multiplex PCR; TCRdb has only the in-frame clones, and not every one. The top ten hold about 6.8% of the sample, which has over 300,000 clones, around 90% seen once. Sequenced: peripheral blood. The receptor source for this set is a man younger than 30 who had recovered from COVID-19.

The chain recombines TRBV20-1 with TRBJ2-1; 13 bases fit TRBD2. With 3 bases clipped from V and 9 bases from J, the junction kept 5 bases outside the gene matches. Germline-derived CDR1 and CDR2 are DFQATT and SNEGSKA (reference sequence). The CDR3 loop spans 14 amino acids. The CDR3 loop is CSASRTSGGAEQFF. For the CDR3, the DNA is TGCAGTGCTAGTAGGACTAGCGGGGGCGCTGAGCAGTTCTTC.

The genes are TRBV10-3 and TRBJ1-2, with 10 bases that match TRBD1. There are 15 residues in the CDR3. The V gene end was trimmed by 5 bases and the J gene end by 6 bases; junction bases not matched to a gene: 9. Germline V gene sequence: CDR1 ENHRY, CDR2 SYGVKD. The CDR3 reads CAISPTGGGIDGYTF. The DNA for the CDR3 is TGTGCCATCAGTCCGACAGGGGGCGGGATAGATGGCTACACCTTC.

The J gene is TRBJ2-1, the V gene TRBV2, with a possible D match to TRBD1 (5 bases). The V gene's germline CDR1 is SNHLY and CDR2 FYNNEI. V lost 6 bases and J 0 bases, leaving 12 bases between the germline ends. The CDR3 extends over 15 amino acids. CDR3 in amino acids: CASRLQVSSYNEQFF. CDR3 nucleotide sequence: TGTGCCAGCAGACTACAGGTGAGCTCCTACAATGAGCAGTTCTTC.

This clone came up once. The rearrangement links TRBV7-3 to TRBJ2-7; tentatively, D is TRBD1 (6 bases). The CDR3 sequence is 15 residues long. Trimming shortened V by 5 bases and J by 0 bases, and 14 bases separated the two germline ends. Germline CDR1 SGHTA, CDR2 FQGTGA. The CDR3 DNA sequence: TGTGCCAGCAGCCCGACAGGTGGATCCTCCTACGAGCAGTACTTC. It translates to CASSPTGGSSYEQYF.

CDR3 in amino acids: CASSLDPRGSGRDEQYF. CDR3 coding DNA: TGCGCCAGCAGCTTAGACCCTCGAGGCAGCGGGAGGGACGAGCAGTACTTC. The chain uses TRBV5-1 and TRBJ2-7; 10 nucleotides line up with TRBD2. Trimming took 2 bases from V and 5 from J; bases not matched to a gene: 13. The CDR3 runs to 17 residues. Germline V gene sequence: CDR1 SGHRS, CDR2 YFSETQ.

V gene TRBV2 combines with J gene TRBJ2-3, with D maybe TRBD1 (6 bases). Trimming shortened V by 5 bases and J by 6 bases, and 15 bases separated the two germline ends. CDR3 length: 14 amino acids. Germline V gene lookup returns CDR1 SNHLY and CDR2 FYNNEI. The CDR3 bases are TGTGCCAGCAGTAGGGGACATATCGACGATACGCAGTATTTT. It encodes CASSRGHIDDTQYF.

The CDR3 protein is CAWTSGVSYEQYF. The CDR3 nucleotides are TGTGCCTGGACTAGCGGGGTTTCCTACGAGCAGTACTTC. The chain recombines TRBV30 with TRBJ2-7; TRBD2 matches at 9 bases. Looked up from germline, CDR1 is GTSNPN and CDR2 is SVGIG (reference sequence). There are 13 residues in the CDR3. Trimming removed 4 bases from V and 1 base from J; junction bases left unmatched: 2.

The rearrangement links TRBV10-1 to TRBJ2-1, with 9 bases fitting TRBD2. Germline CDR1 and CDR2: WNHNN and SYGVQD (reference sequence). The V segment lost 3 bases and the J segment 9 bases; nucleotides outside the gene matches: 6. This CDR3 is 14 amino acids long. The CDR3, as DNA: TGCGCCAGCAGTGATGCGGGAGGGCCGGGTGAGCAGTTCTTC. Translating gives CASSDAGGPGEQFF.

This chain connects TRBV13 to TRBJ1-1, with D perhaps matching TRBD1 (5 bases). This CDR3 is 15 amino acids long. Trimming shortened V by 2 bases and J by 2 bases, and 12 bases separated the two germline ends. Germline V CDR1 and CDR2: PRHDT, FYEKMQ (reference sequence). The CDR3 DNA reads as TGTGCCAGCAGCTTATCCCCTACAGGTAACACTGAAGCTTTCTTT. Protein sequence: CASSLSPTGNTEAFF. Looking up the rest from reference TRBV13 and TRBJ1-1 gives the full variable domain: AAGVIQSPRHLIKEKRETATLKCYPIPRHDTVYWYQQGPGQDPQFLISFYEKMQSDKGSIPDRFSAQQFSDYHSELNMSSLELGDSALYFCASSLSPTGNTEAFFGQGTRLTVV.

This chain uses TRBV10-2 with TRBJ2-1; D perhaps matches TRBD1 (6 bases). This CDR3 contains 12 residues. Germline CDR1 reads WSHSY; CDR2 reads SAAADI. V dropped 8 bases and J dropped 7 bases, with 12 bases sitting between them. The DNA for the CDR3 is TGCGCCAGCTACAGGGATAAGAATGAGCAGTTCTTC. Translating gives CASYRDKNEQFF.

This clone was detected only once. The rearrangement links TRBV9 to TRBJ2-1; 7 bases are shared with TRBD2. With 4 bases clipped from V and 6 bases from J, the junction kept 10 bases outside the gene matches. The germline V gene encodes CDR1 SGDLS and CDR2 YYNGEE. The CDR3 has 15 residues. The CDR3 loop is CASSPRTSFGNEQFF. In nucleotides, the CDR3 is TGTGCCAGCAGCCCCAGGACTAGTTTCGGCAATGAGCAGTTCTTC.

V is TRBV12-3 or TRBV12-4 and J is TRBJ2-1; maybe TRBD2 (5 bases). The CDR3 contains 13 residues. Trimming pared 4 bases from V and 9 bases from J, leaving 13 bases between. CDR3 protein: CASSYTRVGEQFF. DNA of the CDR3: TGTGCCAGCAGTTATACGCGGGTGGGTGAGCAGTTCTTC.

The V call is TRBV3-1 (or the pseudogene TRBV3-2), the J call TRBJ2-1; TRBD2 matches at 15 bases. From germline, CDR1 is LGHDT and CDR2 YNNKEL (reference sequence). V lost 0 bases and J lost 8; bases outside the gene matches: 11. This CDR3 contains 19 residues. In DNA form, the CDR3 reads TGTGCCAGCAGCCAAGAAGATTCCGGACTAGCGGGGGGGGTCGATGAGCAGTTCTTC. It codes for CASSQEDSGLAGGVDEQFF.

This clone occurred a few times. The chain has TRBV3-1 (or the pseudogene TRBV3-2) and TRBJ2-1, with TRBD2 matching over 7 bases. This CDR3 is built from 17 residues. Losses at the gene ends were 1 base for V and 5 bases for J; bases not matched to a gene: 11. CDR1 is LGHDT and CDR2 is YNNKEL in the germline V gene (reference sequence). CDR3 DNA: TGTGCCAGCAGCCAAGTGGCCCTGCGGGAGAGTAACAATGAGCAGTTCTTC. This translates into CASSQVALRESNNEQFF.

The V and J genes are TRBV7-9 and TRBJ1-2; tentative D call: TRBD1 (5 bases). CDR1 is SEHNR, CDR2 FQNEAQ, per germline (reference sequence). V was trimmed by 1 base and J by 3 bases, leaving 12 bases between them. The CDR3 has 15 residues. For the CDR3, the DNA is TGTGCCAGCAGCTTAGGAGCAGGGATTGACTATGGCTACACCTTC. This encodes CASSLGAGIDYGYTF.

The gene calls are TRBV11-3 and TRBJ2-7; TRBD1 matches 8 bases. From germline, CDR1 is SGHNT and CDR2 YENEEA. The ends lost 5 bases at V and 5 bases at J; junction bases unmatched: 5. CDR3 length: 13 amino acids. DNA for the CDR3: TGTGCCAGCAGCGACTGGACAGGGAACGAGCAGTACTTC. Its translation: CASSDWTGNEQYF.

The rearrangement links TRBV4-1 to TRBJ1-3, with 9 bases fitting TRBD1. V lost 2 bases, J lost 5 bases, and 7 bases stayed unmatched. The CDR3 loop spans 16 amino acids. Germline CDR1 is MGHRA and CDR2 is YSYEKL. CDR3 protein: CASSQSQGASRNTIYF. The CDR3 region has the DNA TGCGCCAGCAGCCAATCACAGGGGGCTAGCAGAAACACCATATATTTT.

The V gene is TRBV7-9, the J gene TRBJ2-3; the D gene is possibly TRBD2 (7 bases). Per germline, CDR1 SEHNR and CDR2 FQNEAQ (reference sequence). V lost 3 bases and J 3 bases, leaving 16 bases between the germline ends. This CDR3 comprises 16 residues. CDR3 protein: CASSFFVGGRTDTQYF. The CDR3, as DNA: TGTGCCAGCAGCTTTTTCGTGGGGGGGCGGACAGATACGCAGTATTTT. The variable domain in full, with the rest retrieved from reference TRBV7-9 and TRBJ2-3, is DTGVSQNPRHKITKRGQNVTFRCDPISEHNRLYWYRQTLGQGPEFLTYFQNEAQLEKSRLLSDRFSAERPKGSFSTLEIQRTEQGDSAMYLCASSFFVGGRTDTQYFGPGTRLTVL.

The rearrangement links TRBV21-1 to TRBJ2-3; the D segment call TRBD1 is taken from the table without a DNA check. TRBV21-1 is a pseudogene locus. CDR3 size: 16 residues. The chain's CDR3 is CASSKIRDRSTDTQYF. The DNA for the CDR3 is TGTGCCAGCAGCAAAATACGTGACAGGAGCACAGATACGCAGTATTTT.

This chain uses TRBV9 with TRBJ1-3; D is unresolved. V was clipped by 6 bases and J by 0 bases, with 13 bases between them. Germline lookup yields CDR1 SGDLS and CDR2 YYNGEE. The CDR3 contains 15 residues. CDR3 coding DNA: TGTGCCAGCACGGAGGGCAGCTTCTCTGGAAACACCATATATTTT. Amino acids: CASTEGSFSGNTIYF.

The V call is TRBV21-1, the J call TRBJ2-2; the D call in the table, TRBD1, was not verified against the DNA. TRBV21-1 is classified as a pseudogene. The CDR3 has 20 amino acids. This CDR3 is CASSKKRDRVLLDSTGELFF. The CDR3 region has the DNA TGTGCCAGCAGCAAAAAAAGAGACAGGGTCTTATTGGATAGTACCGGGGAGCTGTTTTTT.

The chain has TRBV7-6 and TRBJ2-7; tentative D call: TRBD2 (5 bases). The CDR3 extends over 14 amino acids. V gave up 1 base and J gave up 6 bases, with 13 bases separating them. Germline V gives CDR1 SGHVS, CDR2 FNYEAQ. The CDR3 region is CASSLGPSRVEQYF. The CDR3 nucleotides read TGTGCCAGCAGCTTAGGACCTTCGCGGGTCGAGCAGTACTTC. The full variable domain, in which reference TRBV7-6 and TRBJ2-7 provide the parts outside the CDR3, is GAGVSQSPRYKVTKRGQDVALRCDPISGHVSLYWYRQALGQGPEFLTYFNYEAQQDKSGLPNDRFSAERPEGSISTLTIQRTEQRDSAMYRCASSLGPSRVEQYFGPGTRLTVT.

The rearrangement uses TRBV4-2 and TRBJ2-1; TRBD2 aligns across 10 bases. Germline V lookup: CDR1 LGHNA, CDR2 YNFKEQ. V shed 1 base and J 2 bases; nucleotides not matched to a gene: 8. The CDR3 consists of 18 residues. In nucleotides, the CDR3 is TGTGCCAGCAGCCAAGGGGTTAGCGGGGGGACACCCTACAATGAGCAGTTCTTC. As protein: CASSQGVSGGTPYNEQFF.

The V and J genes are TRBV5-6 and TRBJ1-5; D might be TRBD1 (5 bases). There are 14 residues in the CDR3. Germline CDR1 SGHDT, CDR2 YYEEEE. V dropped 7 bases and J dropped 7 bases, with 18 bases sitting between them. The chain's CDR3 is CASSQGLEGQPQHF. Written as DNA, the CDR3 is TGTGCCAGCTCGCAGGGCCTTGAAGGACAGCCCCAGCATTTT.

The CDR3 DNA sequence: TGCGCCAGCAGCTTGGCAGGTCACTCCTACGAGCAGTACTTC. It yields the protein CASSLAGHSYEQYF. The chain links TRBV5-1 to TRBJ2-7; D is unresolved. The germline CDR1 and CDR2 sequences are SGHRS and YFSETQ. Between the trimmed V and J ends, which lost 0 bases and 0 bases, there was a span of 7 bases. The CDR3 is 14 amino acids. The full variable domain, in which reference TRBV5-1 and TRBJ2-7 provide the parts outside the CDR3, is KAGVTQTPRYLIKTRGQQVTLSCSPISGHRSVSWYQQTPGQGLQFLFEYFSETQRNKGNFPGRFSGRQFSNSRSEMNVSTLELGDSALYLCASSLAGHSYEQYFGPGTRLTVT.

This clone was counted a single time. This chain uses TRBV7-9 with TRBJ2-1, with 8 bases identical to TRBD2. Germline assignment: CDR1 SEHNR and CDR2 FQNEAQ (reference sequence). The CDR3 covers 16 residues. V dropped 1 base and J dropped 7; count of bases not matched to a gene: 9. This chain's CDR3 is CASSLVGLAGGNEQFF. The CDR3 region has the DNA TGTGCCAGCAGCTTAGTAGGCCTAGCGGGTGGGAATGAGCAGTTCTTC.

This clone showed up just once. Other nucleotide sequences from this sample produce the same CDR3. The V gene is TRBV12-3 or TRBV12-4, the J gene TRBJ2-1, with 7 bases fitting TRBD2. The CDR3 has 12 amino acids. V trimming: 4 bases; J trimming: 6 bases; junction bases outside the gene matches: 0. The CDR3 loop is CASSSGGNEQFF. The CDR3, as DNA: TGTGCCAGCAGTTCGGGGGGCAATGAGCAGTTCTTC.